The rows below give T cell receptor beta chains drawn from one sample of a study of cytotoxic CD8 clonotypes in ibrutinib-treated CLL. Some clones are missing from TCRdb's copy, which holds only in-frame ones; the method was immunoSEQ multiplex PCR. Of approximately 210,000 clones detected, around 70% appear once; the ten largest clones hold roughly an eighth. Source: PBMCs, taken after 24 months of ibrutinib treatment. The receptors were sampled from a human donor with chronic lymphocytic leukemia. Each CDR3 is given with its conserved first and last residue. The order of the fields is CDR3 protein, CDR3 DNA, D gene, J gene, clone size, V gene. D genes are given only for firm matches. Only part of the rows carry a size: once, few, many, or a class if the clone is expanded.

CASSVDAGGPGTDTQYF TGTGCCAGCAGCGTAGATGCGGGAGGGCCCGGCACAGATACGCAGTATTTT TRBD2 TRBJ2-3 - TRBV9
CASSQAPTGDTDTQYF TGTGCCAGCAGCCAAGCACCGACAGGGGACACAGATACGCAGTATTTT TRBD1 TRBJ2-3 - TRBV11-2
CASSLQYF TGTGCCAGCAGCTTACAGTACTTC - TRBJ2-5 - TRBV7-9
CASSFTVGGYTF TGTGCCAGCAGCTTTACGGTAGGCGGCTACACCTTC - TRBJ1-2 few TRBV5-4
CASSLDGVQGDEQYF TGTGCCAGCAGCTTAGACGGGGTCCAGGGGGACGAGCAGTACTTC TRBD1 TRBJ2-7 - TRBV7-2
CASSRDSYEQYF TGTGCCAGCAGTCGAGACAGCTACGAGCAGTACTTC - TRBJ2-7 - TRBV5-4
CASSVVVGGYEQFF TGTGCCAGCAGCGTAGTAGTAGGGGGTTATGAGCAGTTCTTC - TRBJ2-1 many TRBV9
CASSVVLTGGLANEQFF TGTGCCAGCAGCGTAGTTCTTACAGGGGGCCTAGCCAATGAGCAGTTCTTC TRBD1 TRBJ2-1 - TRBV9
CASSPIIGGGKYF TGTGCCAGCAGCCCGATAATAGGGGGCGGAAAGTACTTC TRBD1 TRBJ2-7 - TRBV11-2
CASSRVLGSYEQYF TGTGCCAGCAGCCGCGTACTAGGCAGCTACGAGCAGTACTTC - TRBJ2-7 - TRBV7-2
CASSVTGGAGYEQYF TGTGCCAGCAGCGTCACAGGGGGCGCGGGGTACGAGCAGTACTTC TRBD1 TRBJ2-7 - TRBV9
CASSLRVSGNTIYF TGTGCCAGCAGCTTGAGGGTATCAGGAAACACCATATATTTT - TRBJ1-3 - TRBV7-2
CAIGGQTGYEQYF TGTGCCATCGGCGGGCAAACCGGCTACGAGCAGTACTTC - TRBJ2-7 - TRBV10-3
CASSLSAESYEQYF TGTGCCAGCAGTTTATCGGCGGAATCCTACGAGCAGTACTTC - TRBJ2-7 - TRBV27
CAWSVDFSWPGGETQYF TGTGCCTGGAGTGTTGATTTCTCGTGGCCTGGGGGAGAGACCCAGTACTTC - TRBJ2-5 - TRBV30
CASINRTENYGYTF TGTGCCAGCATCAACCGGACCGAAAATTATGGCTACACCTTC - TRBJ1-2 - TRBV7-4
CASSLAALAVSGELFF TGTGCCAGCAGCTTAGCTGCCCTGGCCGTCTCCGGGGAGCTGTTTTTT - TRBJ2-2 - TRBV7-2
CASRGHAEKLFF TGTGCCAGCAGGGGACACGCTGAAAAACTGTTTTTT - TRBJ1-4 few TRBV6-5
CASSFRDLYTDTQYF TGTGCCAGCAGTTTCCGGGACTTATACACAGATACGCAGTATTTT - TRBJ2-3 - TRBV27
CASSLTWGTNYYNEQFF TGTGCCAGCAGCCTGACCTGGGGGACGAACTACTACAATGAGCAGTTCTTC - TRBJ2-1 - TRBV5-4
CASSLIEVSSEGQFF TGCGCCAGCAGCCTCATAGAGGTGTCTTCAGAAGGGCAGTTCTTC - TRBJ2-1 - TRBV4-3
CASSKDSTSYPGGYTF TGTGCCAGCAGCAAGGACAGTACAAGCTACCCGGGCGGCTACACCTTC - TRBJ1-2 - TRBV7-3
CASSLGLREASYEQYF TGCGCCAGCAGCCTCGGCCTCCGGGAGGCATCCTACGAGCAGTACTTC TRBD2 TRBJ2-7 - TRBV4-3
CASSSYGAPQETQYF TGTGCCAGCAGTTCCTATGGAGCTCCCCAAGAGACCCAGTACTTC - TRBJ2-5 - TRBV2
CASMLRDTGELFF TGTGCCAGCATGTTGAGGGACACCGGGGAGCTGTTTTTT - TRBJ2-2 - TRBV28
CASSRGQGSSYEQYF TGCGCCAGCAGCCGAGGACAGGGGAGTTCCTACGAGCAGTACTTC TRBD1 TRBJ2-7 - TRBV4-1
CASSPGTGAAYTQYF TGTGCCAGCAGCCCAGGGACAGGGGCCGCCTATACGCAGTATTTT TRBD1 TRBJ2-3 - TRBV7-9
CASSDGSYSNQPQHF TGTGCCAGTAGTGACGGTAGCTATAGCAATCAGCCCCAGCATTTT - TRBJ1-5 - TRBV19
CASSKGQRGLGYTF TGTGCCAGCAGTAAGGGACAGCGTGGGCTTGGCTACACCTTC TRBD1 TRBJ1-2 - TRBV6-5
CAWGTSGRTDTQYF TGTGCCTGGGGGACTAGTGGCCGCACAGATACGCAGTATTTT TRBD2 TRBJ2-3 - TRBV30
CASSSTVGSGYTF TGTGCCAGCAGTTCCACGGTGGGGAGCGGCTACACCTTC - TRBJ1-2 - TRBV27
CASSQEWSTGGTDTQYF TGTGCCAGCAGCCAAGAGTGGTCTACGGGGGGCACAGATACGCAGTATTTT - TRBJ2-3 once TRBV4-2
CASSLTTLDSSGNTIYF TGCGCCAGCAGCCTCACGACCTTAGACAGCTCTGGAAACACCATATATTTT - TRBJ1-3 once TRBV5-1
CASSPNVGEETQYF TGTGCCAGCTCACCTAACGTGGGGGAGGAGACCCAGTACTTC - TRBJ2-5 few TRBV18
CASSIWDRGSEAFF TGTGCCAGTAGTATTTGGGACAGGGGCTCTGAAGCTTTCTTT TRBD1 TRBJ1-1 - TRBV19
CASSSRTGGTLGAKNIQYF TGTGCCAGCAGCTCGCGGACAGGGGGCACGTTGGGTGCCAAAAACATTCAGTACTTC TRBD1 TRBJ2-4 - TRBV9
CASSPNSYNEQFF TGTGCCAGCAGTCCCAACTCCTACAATGAGCAGTTCTTC - TRBJ2-1 - TRBV28
CASSLDWKPYEQYF TGTGCCAGCAGCTTAGATTGGAAACCCTACGAGCAGTACTTC - TRBJ2-7 few TRBV11-2
CASSPNSGTSSYNEQFF TGTGCCAGCAGCCCCAATTCCGGGACAAGCTCCTACAATGAGCAGTTCTTC - TRBJ2-1 - TRBV11-2
CSVEKRTGYGYTF TGCAGCGTTGAGAAGCGAACCGGCTATGGCTACACCTTC - TRBJ1-2 - TRBV29-1
CASSQEQHSYYGYTF TGTGCCAGCAGCCAAGAACAGCATTCTTACTATGGCTACACCTTC - TRBJ1-2 - TRBV14
CASSPRGGPYEQYF TGTGCCAGCAGCCCGAGGGGGGGTCCCTACGAGCAGTACTTC - TRBJ2-7 - TRBV7-2
CASSVQTGYNEQFF TGTGCCAGCAGCGTACAAACAGGGTACAATGAGCAGTTCTTC - TRBJ2-1 - TRBV9
CASKDREAGNTIYF TGTGCCAGCAAGGACAGGGAGGCTGGAAACACCATATATTTT TRBD1 TRBJ1-3 - TRBV2
CASSRMNYEQYF TGTGCCAGCTCACGCATGAACTACGAGCAGTACTTC - TRBJ2-7 - TRBV18
CASSQDVGTVNYGYTF TGCGCCAGCAGCCAAGACGTCGGTACAGTAAACTATGGCTACACCTTC - TRBJ1-2 - TRBV4-3
CASSLGTSGSDEQFF TGTGCCAGCAGCTTAGGGACTAGCGGGAGCGATGAGCAGTTCTTC TRBD2 TRBJ2-1 - TRBV5-8
CASSQAVQESEQYF TGCGCCAGCAGCCAAGCTGTGCAGGAATCCGAGCAGTACTTC - TRBJ2-7 - TRBV4-1
CASSQFISGYGYTDTQYF TGTGCCAGCAGCCAATTTATCAGCGGTTACGGGTACACAGATACGCAGTATTTT - TRBJ2-3 few TRBV16
CASSLDPSHLDEQFF TGTGCCAGCAGCTTAGATCCGTCCCATTTAGATGAGCAGTTCTTC - TRBJ2-1 - TRBV11-3
CASSVNLAGPTDTQYF TGTGCCAGCAGCGTAAACCTAGCGGGGCCCACAGATACGCAGTATTTT TRBD2 TRBJ2-3 once TRBV9
CASSLAVGPTYNEQFF TGCGCCAGCAGCTTGGCCGTGGGGCCCACCTACAATGAGCAGTTCTTC - TRBJ2-1 once TRBV5-1
CSVYELANNEQFF TGCAGCGTTTATGAACTAGCGAACAATGAGCAGTTCTTC TRBD2 TRBJ2-1 - TRBV29-1
CASSQNPGDYGYTF TGCGCCAGCAGCCAAAATCCGGGCGACTATGGCTACACCTTC - TRBJ1-2 - TRBV4-3
CASSLDGRAYEQYF TGTGCCAGCAGCTTAGATGGTAGGGCCTACGAGCAGTACTTC - TRBJ2-7 few TRBV11-2
CASSLVDKETQYF TGTGCCAGCAGTCTTGTTGACAAGGAGACCCAGTACTTC - TRBJ2-5 - TRBV2
CASSIRGNYGYTF TGTGCCAGTAGTATCCGGGGCAACTATGGCTACACCTTC - TRBJ1-2 - TRBV19
CATSREGLLQETQYF TGTGCCACCAGCAGAGAGGGACTCCTCCAAGAGACCCAGTACTTC - TRBJ2-5 - TRBV15
CASSGLNYGYTF TGCGCCAGCAGCGGTCTCAACTATGGCTACACCTTC - TRBJ1-2 once TRBV5-1